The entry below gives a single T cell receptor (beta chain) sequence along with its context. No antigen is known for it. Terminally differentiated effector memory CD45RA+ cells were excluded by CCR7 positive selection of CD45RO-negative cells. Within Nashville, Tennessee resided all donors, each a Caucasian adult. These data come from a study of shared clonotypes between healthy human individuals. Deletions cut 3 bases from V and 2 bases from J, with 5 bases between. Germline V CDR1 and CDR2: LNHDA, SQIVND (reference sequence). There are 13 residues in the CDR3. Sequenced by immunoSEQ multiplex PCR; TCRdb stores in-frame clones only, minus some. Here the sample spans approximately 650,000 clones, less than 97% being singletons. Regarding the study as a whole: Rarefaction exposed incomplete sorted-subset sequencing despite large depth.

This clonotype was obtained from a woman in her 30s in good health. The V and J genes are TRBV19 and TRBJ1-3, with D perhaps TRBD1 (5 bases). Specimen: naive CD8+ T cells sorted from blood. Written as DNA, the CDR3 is TGTGCCAGTAGTATGGGGGCTGGAAACACCATATATTTT. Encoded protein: CASSMGAGNTIYF.